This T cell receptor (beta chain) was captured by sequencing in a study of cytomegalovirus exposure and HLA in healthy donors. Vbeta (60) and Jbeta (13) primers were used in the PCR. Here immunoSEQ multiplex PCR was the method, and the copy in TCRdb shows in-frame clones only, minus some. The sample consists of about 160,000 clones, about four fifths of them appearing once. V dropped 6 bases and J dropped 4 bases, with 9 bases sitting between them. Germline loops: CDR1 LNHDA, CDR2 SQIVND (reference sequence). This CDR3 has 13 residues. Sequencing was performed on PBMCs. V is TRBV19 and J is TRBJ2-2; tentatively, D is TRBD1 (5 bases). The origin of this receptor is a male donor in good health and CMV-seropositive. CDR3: CASRPGFTGELFF. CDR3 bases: TGTGCCAGTAGACCAGGGTTCACCGGGGAGCTGTTTTTT.